A selection of T cell receptor beta chains follows, all from one sample in a study of response to subunit inactivated influenza vaccine. TCRdb reanalysed the RT-PCR reads using MiXCR and keeps one entry per CDR3 protein. The repertoire includes 150,000 to 200,000 distinct CDR3 sequences, about 12% of them detected once, and 29% sits in the top ten. The sample was also reused in another study, on T cells expressing NK-cell markers.

The starting material was CD8+ T cells sorted from PBMCs, obtained 11 to 12 days after vaccination. These receptors all come from a man between 45 and 60 years old who received an inactivated influenza vaccine. CDR3s include the opening cysteine and the closing phenylalanine or tryptophan. Each record gives: D gene, V gene, clone size, J gene, CDR3 DNA, CDR3 protein. The D gene is left open where the match is weak. Clone size is stated in some rows and not others, as once, few, many or a class when expanded.

TRBD2	TRBV10-3	many	TRBJ2-7	TGTGCCATCAGTGAAGGGCGGCTAGCGGGAGTGTGGACACCAATAAAAACCTACGAGCAGTACTTC	CAISEGRLAGVWTPIKTYEQYF
-	TRBV7-9	many	TRBJ2-7	TGTGCCAGCAGCCTCCTTTCGGCGGTGCCTTACGAGCAGTACTTC	CASSLLSAVPYEQYF
-	TRBV20-1	few	TRBJ2-7	TGCAGTGCTAGAGATGGGCAGGTCTCCTACGAGCAGTACTTC	CSARDGQVSYEQYF
TRBD1	TRBV5-6	many	TRBJ1-1	TGTGCCAGCAGAGCCGGGACAGGGCTCTCCGAAGCTTTCTTT	CASRAGTGLSEAFF
-	TRBV12-3/TRBV12-4	-	TRBJ2-7	TGTGCCAGCAGCGAGACCAGCAGCTCCTACGAGCAGTACTTC	CASSETSSSYEQYF
TRBD1	TRBV12-3/TRBV12-4	-	TRBJ1-5	TGTGCCAGCAGTCCGGGACAGGGGGCAGGTCAGCCCCAGCATTTT	CASSPGQGAGQPQHF
TRBD2	TRBV12-3/TRBV12-4	-	TRBJ2-7	TGTGCCAGCAGTTTTCACGGCGGGGGGGCCTACGAGCAGTACTTC	CASSFHGGGAYEQYF
-	TRBV6-2/TRBV6-3	many	TRBJ2-5	TGTGCCAGCAGTTACATCGGAGAGACCCAGTACTTC	CASSYIGETQYF
-	TRBV3-1	-	TRBJ2-7	TGTGCCAGCAGCCACAAGGGATACGAGCAGTACTTC	CASSHKGYEQYF
TRBD1	TRBV20-1	few	TRBJ2-7	TGCAGTGCTAGAGATCTAGACCGGACAGGCCCCTACGAGCAGTACTTC	CSARDLDRTGPYEQYF
-	TRBV11-2	few	TRBJ1-3	TGTGCCAGCAGCTTAAACCCCTCTGGAAACACCATATATTTT	CASSLNPSGNTIYF
-	TRBV12-3/TRBV12-4	few	TRBJ1-1	TGTGCCAGCAGTTGGGGAGGGGTAGAAACTGAAGCTTTCTTT	CASSWGGVETEAFF
TRBD1	TRBV28	few	TRBJ2-5	TGTGCCAGCAGTTTTGATGTCGACAGGGGAGTAGAGACCCAGTACTTC	CASSFDVDRGVETQYF
-	TRBV29-1	many	TRBJ2-1	TGCAGCGTTGGCAGCTACAATGAGCAGTTCTTC	CSVGSYNEQFF
-	TRBV19	-	TRBJ1-1	TGTGCCAGTAGTATTAGTAGGAACACTGAAGCTTTCTTT	CASSISRNTEAFF
TRBD1	TRBV27	-	TRBJ2-7	TGTGCCAGCAGTTGGGACAGGGACAGGTACGAGCAGTACTTC	CASSWDRDRYEQYF
-	TRBV9	-	TRBJ2-2	TGTGCCAGCAGCGTAGGGACTGAGAACACCGGGGAGCTGTTTTTT	CASSVGTENTGELFF
-	TRBV5-1	many	TRBJ2-1	TGCGCCAGCAGCCTGGCAGGGGCTGAGCAGTTCTTC	CASSLAGAEQFF
-	TRBV27	-	TRBJ2-1	TGTGCCAGCAGTTACTTCCTGAGGGGGACCTCACTTGCTGAGCAGTTCTTC	CASSYFLRGTSLAEQFF
-	TRBV7-9	few	TRBJ2-7	TGTGCCAGCAGCTTAGCAGGGAAGGGCTACGAGCAGTACTTC	CASSLAGKGYEQYF
-	TRBV7-9	few	TRBJ1-2	TGTGCCAGCAGCTCAGCTATGGTAGCTAACTATGGCTACACCTTC	CASSSAMVANYGYTF
-	TRBV20-1	-	TRBJ1-2	TGCAGTGCTAGAGACGGGGGATTTAACTATGGCTACACCTTC	CSARDGGFNYGYTF
-	TRBV6-1	-	TRBJ1-5	TGTGCCAGCCTCGATTTATATAGCAATCAGCCCCAGCATTTT	CASLDLYSNQPQHF
TRBD1	TRBV4-2	-	TRBJ1-1	TGTGCCAGCAGCCCCGGACAGGGTATTATGAACACTGAAGCTTTCTTT	CASSPGQGIMNTEAFF
-	TRBV10-3	-	TRBJ1-3	TGTGCCATCAGCGACAGCGACTCTGGAAACACCATATATTTT	CAISDSDSGNTIYF
TRBD2	TRBV9	few	TRBJ2-1	TGTGCCAGCAGCGTAGCGGGAACGGGACTAGCGGGACATGAGCAGTTCTTC	CASSVAGTGLAGHEQFF
-	TRBV24-1	-	TRBJ2-3	TGTGCCACCAGTGAACATACCGGGACGAAACTTCGCACAGATACGCAGTATTTT	CATSEHTGTKLRTDTQYF
TRBD2	TRBV2	-	TRBJ2-3	TGTGCCAGCCTAGCGGCCTATAGCACAGATACGCAGTATTTT	CASLAAYSTDTQYF
-	TRBV6-2/TRBV6-3	few	TRBJ1-1	TGTGCCAGCAGTTACATGGAGAACACTGAAGCTTTCTTT	CASSYMENTEAFF
-	TRBV10-3	-	TRBJ2-1	TGTGCCATTCGTCTGGCGTCGAATGAGCAGTTCTTC	CAIRLASNEQFF
-	TRBV7-9	-	TRBJ1-1	TGTGCCAGCAGCTTGATAGTGGCTGAAGCTTTCTTT	CASSLIVAEAFF
TRBD1	TRBV28	many	TRBJ2-5	TGTGCCAGCAGTTCACCGGGACAGACGGAGACCCAGTACTTC	CASSSPGQTETQYF
TRBD1	TRBV6-1	few	TRBJ1-1	TGTGCCAGCAGTGTTAGAGGGACAGGGAAGAACACTGAAGCTTTCTTT	CASSVRGTGKNTEAFF
TRBD2	TRBV11-1	-	TRBJ2-5	TGTGCCAGCAGCTTCGAGGCGGGAGGGCCTAGGGAGACCCAGTACTTC	CASSFEAGGPRETQYF
-	TRBV9	few	TRBJ1-3	TGTGCCAGCAGCGCGGGACTCGGGACCGTTGGAAACACCATATATTTT	CASSAGLGTVGNTIYF
-	TRBV24-1	-	TRBJ2-1	TGTGCCACCAGTGAACGCGTCAGACAAGAACGATCCTACAATGAGCAGTTCTTC	CATSERVRQERSYNEQFF
TRBD1	TRBV4-3	-	TRBJ2-1	TGCGCCAGCAGCCGTTATACCGGGACAGGGGACAATGAGCAGTTCTTC	CASSRYTGTGDNEQFF
TRBD1	TRBV28	-	TRBJ2-2	TGTGCCAGCAGTTTAACCAGGGGGCCGGGCGGGGAGCTGTTTTTT	CASSLTRGPGGELFF
-	TRBV10-1	few	TRBJ2-7	TGCGCCAGCAGTGAGACCAAGATCTACGAGCAGTACTTC	CASSETKIYEQYF
-	TRBV6-1	-	TRBJ1-6	TGTGCCAGCAGCGCTCAGGCTAGCTCCTATAATTCACCCCTCCACTTT	CASSAQASSYNSPLHF
-	TRBV21-1	-	TRBJ1-6	TGTGCCAGCAGACCGACAGGGACTAATTCACCCCTCCACTTT	CASRPTGTNSPLHF
TRBD2	TRBV12-3/TRBV12-4	few	TRBJ2-7	TGTGCCAGCAGTTTTGCGGGAGGGCGGGAGCAGTACTTC	CASSFAGGREQYF
-	TRBV12-3/TRBV12-4	many	TRBJ2-3	TGTGCCAGCAGCTTCCTCGACGGCAGCACAGATACGCAGTATTTT	CASSFLDGSTDTQYF
TRBD2	TRBV7-9	-	TRBJ2-1	TGTGCCAGCAGCTCCCGACTAGCGAGAGCTTACAATGAGCAGTTCTTC	CASSSRLARAYNEQFF
TRBD2	TRBV29-1	few	TRBJ2-1	TGCAGCGTTGAAGGGGGGACTAGCGGGGGGCCCTACTACAATGAGCAGTTCTTC	CSVEGGTSGGPYYNEQFF
-	TRBV14	few	TRBJ2-3	TGTGCCAGCAGCCAAGTTTCGGGGTATACGCAGTATTTT	CASSQVSGYTQYF
-	TRBV6-5	-	TRBJ1-1	TGTGCCAGCAGTTTTTGGCAGGGGAAGACTGAAGCTTTCTTT	CASSFWQGKTEAFF
TRBD1	TRBV20-1	-	TRBJ2-7	TGCAGTGCGGGGGACAGGGTTTACGAGCAGTACTTC	CSAGDRVYEQYF
-	TRBV27	medium-sized	TRBJ2-5	TGTGCCAGCAGTTCCAGGGCAGGGGTCTATGTGACCCAGTACTTC	CASSSRAGVYVTQYF
-	TRBV6-2/TRBV6-3	few	TRBJ2-7	TGTGCCAGCAGTTACTCGAGTAATCAGCGCCTAACCTACGAGCAGTACTTC	CASSYSSNQRLTYEQYF
TRBD2	TRBV15	many	TRBJ2-7	TGTGCCACCAGCAGAGGCGCGGGAGGGCCATTCGAGCAGTACTTC	CATSRGAGGPFEQYF
TRBD1	TRBV7-9	-	TRBJ1-2	TGTGCCAGCAGCTACCCCGGGACAGGGGGCGATGGCTACACCTTC	CASSYPGTGGDGYTF
-	TRBV9	-	TRBJ1-2	TGTGCCAGCAGCGGTAAGGGGCTTAACTATGGCTACACCTTC	CASSGKGLNYGYTF
TRBD2	TRBV9	many	TRBJ2-5	TGTGCCAGCAGCGTATCGGGAGGTTGGCAAGAGACCCAGTACTTC	CASSVSGGWQETQYF
-	TRBV6-5	-	TRBJ1-1	TGTGCCAGCAGTTACGGGGGCGGGATGAACACTGAAGCTTTCTTT	CASSYGGGMNTEAFF
TRBD2	TRBV10-3	-	TRBJ2-1	TGTGCCATCACAGACCTAGCGGGGCCCTCCTACAATGAGCAGTTCTTC	CAITDLAGPSYNEQFF
TRBD1	TRBV12-3/TRBV12-4	-	TRBJ2-3	TGTGCCAGCAGACCTTACGCCCCCGGGACAGGGGGAACAGATACGCAGTATTTT	CASRPYAPGTGGTDTQYF
TRBD1	TRBV19	-	TRBJ2-3	TGTGCCAGTAGCCACCGGGACAGGGACACAGATACGCAGTATTTT	CASSHRDRDTDTQYF